This TCR beta chain was identified in a study of blood T cells in healthy people across ages. Across the whole study: Template switching recovered approximately one barcoded beta molecule for every two T cells.

Regarding this clonotype: As yet, its antigen is unknown.

Every sample yielded at least 6 million isolated PBMCs. V was cut by 5 bases and J by 8 bases, with 18 bases left in between. This CDR3 has 15 amino acids. CDR1 and CDR2 (germline): KGHDR, SFDVKD. Points from the study as a whole: A roughly linear fall in TCR beta diversity per million T cells was seen with increasing age.

Alongside a J-beta primer mix, a sample-barcoded 5' primer served in a second PCR lasting roughly 7 to 11 cycles. The yield of each sample was at least 3 million CDR3-containing paired-end reads. TCRdb reprocessed the 5' RACE reads via MiXCR and lists one record per CDR3 protein. Of about a million distinct CDR3 sequences in the sample, 35% to 40% are singletons; the top ten hold about 12%. The receptor comes from a man aged 18 to 30 in good health. The J gene is TRBJ2-1, the V gene TRBV24-1, with TRBD1 as a possible D gene (6 bases). The specimen sequenced was blood. DNA for the CDR3: TGTGCCACCAGTGTTTCGACAGGCCTACGGGATGAGCAGTTCTTC. This codes for CATSVSTGLRDEQFF.